Each of the 4 T cell receptor beta chains below was sequenced from the same sample in a study of T cells in Graves' hyperthyroidism and ophthalmopathy. TCR beta CDR3 region amplification was performed from RNA transcripts. Primed by the HTBI set, a first-round RT-PCR was run on the TCR CDR3. TCRdb itself ran the multiplex PCR reads through MiXCR, one entry per CDR3 protein. Altogether under 650,000 distinct CDR3 sequences are present, 15% to 20% being singletons, with the ten largest covering approximately 3.9%. The sequencing input was blood. The receptors derive from a woman aged 25 to 39 with Graves' hyperthyroidism.

This clonotype was detected many times. The chain uses TRBV7-2 and TRBJ2-7; D uncertain. Germline values: CDR1 SGHTA, CDR2 FQGNSA. The length of the CDR3 is 14 residues. V was cut by 1 base and J by 2 bases, with 9 bases left in between. CDR3 protein: CASSLVRGTYEQYF. The CDR3 nucleotides read TGTGCCAGCAGCTTAGTTCGCGGAACCTACGAGCAGTACTTC.

The V and J genes are TRBV9 and TRBJ2-2; 8 nucleotides match TRBD1. The V and J ends lost 3 bases and 7 bases, in that order; junction bases with no gene match: 11. The V gene's germline CDR1 is SGDLS and CDR2 YYNGEE. The length of the CDR3 is 16 residues. In DNA, the CDR3 is TGTGCCAGCAGCGCGACGCAGGGGGCGGTAATCGGGGAGCTGTTTTTT. Amino acids: CASSATQGAVIGELFF.

This clonotype was picked up many times. This chain joins TRBV6-1 and TRBJ2-7; D perhaps matches TRBD2 (5 bases). The CDR3 is 13 residues long. Looked up from germline, CDR1 is MNHNS and CDR2 is SASEGT. The V gene lost 5 bases and the J gene lost 6 bases, with 14 bases spanning the gap. CDR3 in amino acids: CASSLFIEGEQYF. The CDR3 region has the DNA TGTGCCAGCAGTTTATTTATAGAGGGCGAGCAGTACTTC.

This clonotype was observed once. The chain joins TRBV9 to TRBJ1-1; D remains ambiguous. This CDR3 is 15 amino acids long. Germline CDR1 is SGDLS and CDR2 is YYNGEE. With 4 bases removed from V and 4 bases from J, the gap between germline ends came to 17 bases. This CDR3 reads CASSSRVTPLTEAFF. DNA of the CDR3: TGTGCCAGCAGCTCCCGGGTCACTCCTCTCACTGAAGCTTTCTTT.